This passage covers 22 T cell receptor beta chains from one sample sequenced in a study of CD8+ T cells in alopecia areata. This sample's treatment: oral pan-JAK inhibitor, 5-10 mg twice daily. Following RNA extraction, reverse transcription yielded cDNA that acted as the sequencing template. Data came from immunoSEQ multiplex PCR; TCRdb stores just in-frame clones and leaves some out. Of 200,000 to 250,000 clones detected, more than 45% appear once; the ten largest clones hold about 1.6%. Source: CD4+ T cells sorted from blood, taken at week 4, from a patient treated with tofacitinib. These receptors were taken from a human donor with alopecia areata.

The chain joins TRBV20-1 to TRBJ1-2; D is ambiguous. This CDR3 is 10 amino acids long. Germline V lookup: CDR1 DFQATT, CDR2 SNEGSKA (reference sequence). V was shortened by 6 bases and J by 8 bases, with 10 bases between the two germline ends. Here the CDR3 reads CSAIDGGYTF. CDR3 nucleotide sequence: TGCAGTGCCATCGACGGAGGCTACACCTTC.

This clone was observed a handful of times. In the same sample, other DNA sequences code for this CDR3. The chain joins TRBV30 to TRBJ2-2, with D hard to call. The CDR3 runs to 12 residues. With 3 bases removed from V and 5 bases from J, the gap between germline ends came to 7 bases. Germline V gene data show CDR1 as GTSNPN and CDR2 as SVGIG (reference sequence). This chain's CDR3 is CAWSRNTGELFF. The CDR3 nucleotides read TGTGCCTGGAGCCGGAATACCGGGGAGCTGTTTTTT.

This clone was detected only a few times. The rearrangement uses TRBV4-3 and TRBJ2-2, with D maybe TRBD1 (6 bases). Germline V gene sequence: CDR1 LGHNA, CDR2 YSLEER. The CDR3 totals 14 residues. Trimming cost V 4 bases and J 3 bases, with 9 bases left between them. The CDR3 DNA reads TGCGCCAGCAGCCTCCAGGGGCACACCGGGGAGCTGTTTTTT. Encoded protein: CASSLQGHTGELFF.

This clone was counted a single time. This chain joins TRBV30 and TRBJ1-5, with 12 bases that match TRBD1. Germline V gives CDR1 GTSNPN, CDR2 SVGIG (reference sequence). The CDR3 runs 15 residues. Losses at the gene ends were 3 bases for V and 6 bases for J; bases not matched to a gene: 6. The CDR3 loop reads CAWSSGTGGFQPQHF. The CDR3 region has the DNA TGTGCCTGGAGCTCCGGGACAGGGGGCTTTCAGCCCCAGCATTTT.

This clone was found a few times. The chain links TRBV29-1 to TRBJ2-1; D is perhaps TRBD2 (5 bases). V was clipped by 3 bases and J by 8 bases, with 11 bases between them. Germline assignment: CDR1 SQVTM and CDR2 ANQGSEA. The CDR3 consists of 12 residues. CDR3 sequence reads: CSVEKLGDEQFF. CDR3 bases: TGCAGCGTTGAGAAACTAGGCGATGAGCAGTTCTTC.

In this sample, this clone turned up a few times. CDR3 DNA sequence: TGCAGCGTTGTGGGGCCTGACAGGGACTATGGCTACACCTTC. It translates to CSVVGPDRDYGYTF. V gene TRBV29-1 combines with J gene TRBJ1-2; 7 bases line up with TRBD1. This CDR3 comprises 14 residues. The junction had 8 bases not matched to a gene; V was cut back by 4 bases and J by 3 bases. Germline CDR1 and CDR2: SQVTM and ANQGSEA.

The chain links TRBV9 to TRBJ1-1; D is uncertain. There are 14 residues in the CDR3. V was cut by 0 bases and J by 0 bases, with 6 bases left in between. In germline, CDR1 is SGDLS, CDR2 YYNGEE. CDR3 loop: CASSVEGMNTEAFF. For the CDR3, the DNA is TGTGCCAGCAGCGTAGAGGGTATGAACACTGAAGCTTTCTTT. The complete variable domain, with remaining parts taken from reference TRBV9 and TRBJ1-1, reads DSGVTQTPKHLITATGQRVTLRCSPRSGDLSVYWYQQSLDQGLQFLIQYYNGEERAKGNILERFSAQQFPDLHSELNLSSLELGDSALYFCASSVEGMNTEAFFGQGTRLTVV.

The V call is TRBV7-3, the J call TRBJ2-1; D uncertain. V lost 0 bases and J lost 7, with 7 bases in between. CDR3 length: 13 residues. Germline loops: CDR1 SGHTA, CDR2 FQGTGA. CDR3 nucleotides: TGTGCCAGCAGCTTAACAATACGGAATGAGCAGTTCTTC. Amino acid sequence: CASSLTIRNEQFF.

This chain uses TRBV29-1 with TRBJ2-5; a weak D match, TRBD1 (5 bases). The J call may be faulty, since TRBJ2-7 better matches the DNA end. Germline loops: CDR1 SQVTM, CDR2 ANQGSEA. This CDR3 comprises 13 residues. DNA for the CDR3: TGCAGCGTTCAAACAGGTTCCGCCTACGAGCAGTACTTC. Residues: CSVQTGSAYEQYF.

The chain uses TRBV30 and TRBJ1-2; tentatively, D is TRBD1 (5 bases). Trimming pared 2 bases from V and 7 bases from J, leaving 11 bases between. The CDR3 covers 12 residues. Germline loops: CDR1 GTSNPN, CDR2 SVGIG (reference sequence). The CDR3 nucleotides are TGTGCCTGGAGTCGCCAGGGCTCTGGCTACACCTTC. Translation: CAWSRQGSGYTF.

The chain couples TRBV5-1 to TRBJ2-1; D could derive from TRBD1 or TRBD2 (6 bases each). The CDR3 contains 14 residues. V lost 10 bases to trimming and J lost 12 bases, with 26 bases between them. Germline lookup yields CDR1 SGHRS and CDR2 YFSETQ. CDR3 bases: TGCGCCTCCGGGGCGGGACACATTTTGGGCCTGCAGTTCTTC. It specifies CASGAGHILGLQFF.

The J gene is TRBJ1-5, the V gene TRBV2; unclear D gene. The CDR3 covers 14 residues. Germline V gives CDR1 SNHLY, CDR2 FYNNEI. V was pared by 0 bases and J by 6 bases, with 9 bases between. The CDR3 DNA follows: TGTGCCAGCAGTGAAGCGCTTACCGCTCAGCCCCAGCATTTT. Translating it yields CASSEALTAQPQHF.

The CDR3 sequence: CASGGQGAFTEAFF. For the CDR3, the DNA is TGTGCCAGCGGCGGACAGGGGGCCTTCACTGAAGCTTTCTTT. The J gene is TRBJ1-1, the V gene TRBV27; TRBD1 agrees at 11 bases. There are 14 residues in the CDR3. CDR1 and CDR2 (germline): MNHEY, SMNVEV (reference sequence). V was pared by 8 bases and J by 4 bases, with 6 bases of the junction left unmatched.

The chain is built from TRBV7-2 and TRBJ2-1; D is unresolved. The CDR3 runs to 12 residues. V was clipped by 5 bases and J by 7 bases, with 9 bases between them. Per germline, CDR1 SGHTA and CDR2 FQGNSA. The CDR3 nucleotides read TGTGCCAGCAGCGCCCCGATTAATGAGCAGTTCTTC. This sequence encodes CASSAPINEQFF.

The chain is built from TRBV27 and TRBJ1-5; 7 nucleotides match TRBD1. This CDR3 is 12 amino acids long. CDR1 and CDR2 (germline): MNHEY, SMNVEV (reference sequence). V trimming: 5 bases; J trimming: 5 bases; junction bases outside the gene matches: 0. For the CDR3, the DNA is TGTGCCAGCAGTCAGGGGGATCAGCCCCAGCATTTT. It translates to CASSQGDQPQHF.

V and J are TRBV29-1 and TRBJ2-7; TRBD2 is a possible D gene (7 bases). Looked up from germline, CDR1 is SQVTM and CDR2 is ANQGSEA. This CDR3 is built from 12 residues. V was trimmed by 6 bases and J by 5 bases, leaving 14 bases between them. The CDR3 DNA reads as TGCAGCGTCGCGGCGGGGGCGCACGAGCAGTACTTC. Translated, it gives CSVAAGAHEQYF.

This clone was seen only once. The rearrangement uses TRBV30 and TRBJ1-1; no reliable D call. The length of the CDR3 is 13 residues. CDR1 GTSNPN and CDR2 SVGIG come from the germline V gene (reference sequence). The ends were cut back, 0 bases at V and 4 bases at J, with 9 bases in the middle. The CDR3 DNA follows: TGTGCCTGGAGTGTATGGAAGGCCACTGAAGCTTTCTTT. Translating it yields CAWSVWKATEAFF. The whole variable domain, filled in from reference TRBV30 and TRBJ1-1, reads SQTIHQWPATLVQPVGSPLSLECTVEGTSNPNLYWYRQAAGRGLQLLFYSVGIGQISSEVPQNLSASRPQDRQFILSSKKLLLSDSGFYLCAWSVWKATEAFFGQGTRLTVV.

A remark on this clone: Other DNA sequences of this sample code for an identical CDR3. V is TRBV19 and J is TRBJ2-2; D is possibly TRBD1 or TRBD2 (6 bases each). This CDR3 spans 16 amino acids. Trimming pared 0 bases from V and 0 bases from J, leaving 8 bases between. CDR1 and CDR2 from the germline V gene are LNHDA and SQIVND (reference sequence). The CDR3, as DNA: TGTGCCAGTAGTATAGAGGGGGGCGCGAACACCGGGGAGCTGTTTTTT. Protein: CASSIEGGANTGELFF.

This clone was seen more than once but under ten times. The sample contains more than one DNA sequence encoding this CDR3. The chain joins TRBV29-1 to TRBJ2-3, with D possibly matching TRBD1 (6 bases). The germline V and J ends were trimmed by 5 bases and 5 bases, with 11 bases remaining between them. Germline V gene data show CDR1 as SQVTM and CDR2 as ANQGSEA. The CDR3 sequence is 12 residues long. The CDR3 is CSVRGGQDTQYF. As DNA, the CDR3 is TGCAGCGTTCGAGGGGGTCAAGATACGCAGTATTTT.

The chain recombines TRBV28 with TRBJ2-5; 8 bases are a match to TRBD2. V lost 2 bases to trimming and J lost 4 bases; unmatched junction nucleotides: 6. From germline, CDR1 is MDHEN and CDR2 SYDVKM. This CDR3 is 15 amino acids long. The CDR3 spells CASSLSGGLGETQYF. DNA of the CDR3: TGTGCCAGCAGTTTAAGCGGGGGCCTTGGAGAGACCCAGTACTTC.

This CDR3 is CASSAPGTSYEQYF. The CDR3 DNA sequence: TGTGCCAGCAGTGCCCCCGGGACCAGCTACGAGCAGTACTTC. The V gene is TRBV6-5, the J gene TRBJ2-7; D may match TRBD1 or TRBD2 (5 bases each). The CDR3 sequence is 14 residues long. The germline CDR1 and CDR2 sequences are MNHEY and SVGAGI. V shed 5 bases and J shed 3 bases, with 14 bases lying between them.

A few counts support this clone. This chain connects TRBV19 to TRBJ1-2; the match to TRBD1 covers 8 bases. Germline V gene lookup returns CDR1 LNHDA and CDR2 SQIVND (reference sequence). The CDR3 has 14 residues. The trim removed 4 bases at V and 4 bases at J, leaving 5 bases unmatched. CDR3 loop: CASSTGGATYGYTF. CDR3 bases: TGTGCCAGTAGTACAGGGGGCGCAACCTATGGCTACACCTTC.